The 18 T cell receptor beta chains below were found in one sample sequenced in a study of STAT5B mutations in CD4+ large granular lymphocyte leukemia. The table came from immunoSEQ multiplex PCR; TCRdb's copy has only in-frame clones and leaves some out. The data hold fewer than 45,000 clones, with 65% to 90% observed a single time. Sequenced sample: CD4+ T cells from blood buffy coats. The receptor source for this set is a human donor in good health.

V usage is TRBV4-1 and J usage is TRBJ1-4; TRBD1 agrees at 10 bases. The CDR3 covers 15 residues. V gave up 6 bases and J gave up 5 bases; unmatched junction bases: 6. Germline V gene lookup returns CDR1 MGHRA and CDR2 YSYEKL. The CDR3: CASSLPDRGNEKLFF. CDR3 DNA sequence: TGCGCCAGCAGTCTCCCGGACAGGGGGAATGAAAAACTGTTTTTT.

The chain links TRBV10-3 to TRBJ2-7, with 7 nucleotides matching TRBD1. The germline CDR1 and CDR2 sequences are ENHRY and SYGVKD. V was clipped by 4 bases and J by 2 bases; unmatched bases: 5. CDR3 length: 14 amino acids. The CDR3 DNA is TGTGCCATCAGTGTTGGGACAGCAACCTACGAGCAGTACTTC. Translating gives CAISVGTATYEQYF.

The chain has TRBV10-3 and TRBJ2-3, with 13 nucleotides matching TRBD2. The germline V gene encodes CDR1 ENHRY and CDR2 SYGVKD. There are 16 residues in the CDR3. V lost 10 bases and J lost 1; bases outside the gene matches: 8. The CDR3 sequence: CATRTSGSVGTDTQYF. Here the CDR3 DNA reads TGTGCCACTCGGACTAGCGGGAGTGTGGGCACAGATACGCAGTATTTT.

By its share, this clone is medium-sized. The chain is built from TRBV6-6 and TRBJ1-4; D is undetermined. The ends were cut back, 7 bases at V and 8 bases at J, with 17 bases in the middle. Germline-derived CDR1 and CDR2 are MNHNY and SVGAGI (reference sequence). The CDR3 length is 14 residues. The CDR3 here is CASNIVEGREKLFF. The CDR3 coding sequence is TGTGCCAGCAATATAGTAGAGGGAAGAGAAAAACTGTTTTTT.

This chain uses TRBV7-9 with TRBJ2-4; 14 bases are a match to TRBD2. The CDR3 loop spans 17 amino acids. The junction had 8 bases not matched to a gene; V was cut back by 4 bases and J by 6 bases. Germline CDR1 is SEHNR and CDR2 is FQNEAQ (reference sequence). The CDR3 region has the DNA TGTGCCAGCAGCTCCCCGGGACTAGCGGGAGCCGGAAACATTCAGTACTTC. The encoded protein is CASSSPGLAGAGNIQYF.

The chain couples TRBV19 to TRBJ2-3; D gene uncertain. The CDR3 is 11 amino acids. CDR1 is LNHDA and CDR2 is SQIVND in the germline V gene (reference sequence). The V end was cut by 3 bases, the J end by 5 bases, with 3 bases between. The CDR3 sequence: CASSIGDTQYF. CDR3 coding DNA: TGTGCCAGTAGTATCGGAGATACGCAGTATTTT.

This chain links TRBV15 with TRBJ1-5, with D hard to call. Germline V gene data show CDR1 as LNHNV and CDR2 as YYDKDF (reference sequence). V was trimmed by 1 base and J by 3 bases, leaving 7 bases between them. CDR3 length: 14 amino acids. The CDR3 DNA follows: TGTGCCACCAGCAGAGGTATTTCCAATCAGCCCCAGCATTTT. The encoded protein is CATSRGISNQPQHF.

V gene TRBV6-5 combines with J gene TRBJ2-7; the D gene is possibly TRBD2 (5 bases). CDR3 length equals 15 residues. In germline, CDR1 is MNHEY, CDR2 SVGAGI. Trimming removed 0 bases from V and 6 bases from J, with 15 bases in between. The CDR3 DNA follows: TGTGCCAGCAGTTACTCCAGCGGTCCCTTAGGCGAGCAGTACTTC. Translated: CASSYSSGPLGEQYF.

This rearrangement joins TRBV30 to TRBJ2-3, with unresolved D. This CDR3 spans 14 amino acids. Trimming took off 4 bases at V and 0 bases at J, with 11 bases between the two ends. Germline V gene data show CDR1 as GTSNPN and CDR2 as SVGIG (reference sequence). The CDR3 is CAWTSTRSTDTQYF. DNA of the CDR3: TGTGCCTGGACTTCGACCCGCAGCACAGATACGCAGTATTTT. Drawing the rest from reference TRBV30 and TRBJ2-3, the complete variable domain is SQTIHQWPATLVQPVGSPLSLECTVEGTSNPNLYWYRQAAGRGLQLLFYSVGIGQISSEVPQNLSASRPQDRQFILSSKKLLLSDSGFYLCAWTSTRSTDTQYFGPGTRLTVL.

This rearrangement joins TRBV28 to TRBJ1-1; possibly TRBD1 for D (5 bases). The CDR3 consists of 14 residues. The ends were cut back, 5 bases at V and 1 base at J, with 11 bases in the middle. Germline V CDR1 and CDR2: MDHEN, SYDVKM. The chain's CDR3 is CASSPQGTNTEAFF. The CDR3 nucleotides read TGTGCCAGCAGTCCCCAGGGAACGAACACTGAAGCTTTCTTT. The entire variable domain, with the rest obtained from reference TRBV28 and TRBJ1-1, is as follows: DVKVTQSSRYLVKRTGEKVFLECVQDMDHENMFWYRQDPGLGLRLIYFSYDVKMKEKGDIPEGYSVSREKKERFSLILESASTNQTSMYLCASSPQGTNTEAFFGQGTRLTVV.

For the CDR3, the DNA is TGTGCCAGCAGTGATCCCACTATGACAAGCTCTTTGGACTACACCTTC. Amino acid sequence: CASSDPTMTSSLDYTF. V is TRBV6-1 and J is TRBJ1-2; D not certain. CDR1 is MNHNS, CDR2 SASEGT, per germline. V was pared by 3 bases and J by 10 bases, with 24 bases between. This CDR3 contains 16 residues.

The CDR3 DNA reads TGTGCCAGCAGTTGGACAGCCCTAACCTATGGCTACACCTTC. Translating gives CASSWTALTYGYTF. J is TRBJ1-2 and V is TRBV28; perhaps TRBD1 as D (6 bases). V lost 4 bases, J lost 4 bases, and 13 bases lay in between. The CDR3 totals 14 residues. Germline-derived CDR1 and CDR2 are MDHEN and SYDVKM.

This clone has a handful of counts. The chain uses TRBV7-9 and TRBJ1-2, with D perhaps TRBD1 (6 bases). The germline V and J ends were trimmed by 7 bases and 3 bases, with 18 bases remaining between them. Germline assignment: CDR1 SEHNR and CDR2 FQNEAQ (reference sequence). The CDR3 spans 15 residues. CDR3 loop: CASTLTGTPDYGYTF. CDR3 bases: TGTGCCAGCACCCTAACAGGGACCCCCGACTATGGCTACACCTTC.

This sequence joins TRBV7-3 and TRBJ2-1, with D unclear. Trimming stripped 0 bases from V and 7 bases from J, with 10 bases between. The CDR3 totals 14 residues. The germline CDR1 and CDR2 sequences are SGHTA and FQGTGA. The CDR3 sequence is CASSLTPVQNEQFF. CDR3 nucleotides: TGTGCCAGCAGCTTAACACCAGTTCAAAATGAGCAGTTCTTC.

J is TRBJ2-5 and V is TRBV5-6, with TRBD2 as a possible D gene (5 bases). The CDR3 has 15 residues. CDR1 is SGHDT, CDR2 YYEEEE, per germline. V dropped 0 bases and J dropped 1 base, with 10 bases sitting between them. DNA of the CDR3: TGTGCCAGCAGCTTGGCCAAACGGGGCCAAGAGACCCAGTACTTC. Protein sequence: CASSLAKRGQETQYF.

A single count supports this clone. One end of the junction varies from germline; a read error may be responsible. J is TRBJ2-1 and V is TRBV2; D not resolved. Germline loops: CDR1 SNHLY, CDR2 FYNNEI. The CDR3 spans 15 residues. For the CDR3, the DNA is TGTGCCAGCGGTGACGGACCGAGCTCCTACAATGAGCAGTTCTTC. This encodes CASGDGPSSYNEQFF.

The chain has TRBV30 and TRBJ1-2; no clear D. The germline CDR1 and CDR2 sequences are GTSNPN and SVGIG (reference sequence). This CDR3 contains 12 residues. Trimming removed 7 bases at V and 7 bases at J, with 16 bases between. This CDR3 is CAYTHWGGGYTF. Here the CDR3 DNA reads TGTGCCTACACGCACTGGGGTGGTGGCTACACCTTC. The full variable domain, its missing parts supplied by reference TRBV30 and TRBJ1-2, is SQTIHQWPATLVQPVGSPLSLECTVEGTSNPNLYWYRQAAGRGLQLLFYSVGIGQISSEVPQNLSASRPQDRQFILSSKKLLLSDSGFYLCAYTHWGGGYTFGSGTRLTVV.

V usage is TRBV2 and J usage is TRBJ2-7; TRBD1 matches at 8 bases. Germline CDR1 SNHLY, CDR2 FYNNEI. The CDR3 is 14 amino acids. The V and J ends lost 1 base and 6 bases, in that order; junction bases with no gene match: 5. The CDR3 nucleotides are TGTGCCAGCAGTGAAGTAAGGGGGACAGGCGAGCAGTACTTC. Translated: CASSEVRGTGEQYF.